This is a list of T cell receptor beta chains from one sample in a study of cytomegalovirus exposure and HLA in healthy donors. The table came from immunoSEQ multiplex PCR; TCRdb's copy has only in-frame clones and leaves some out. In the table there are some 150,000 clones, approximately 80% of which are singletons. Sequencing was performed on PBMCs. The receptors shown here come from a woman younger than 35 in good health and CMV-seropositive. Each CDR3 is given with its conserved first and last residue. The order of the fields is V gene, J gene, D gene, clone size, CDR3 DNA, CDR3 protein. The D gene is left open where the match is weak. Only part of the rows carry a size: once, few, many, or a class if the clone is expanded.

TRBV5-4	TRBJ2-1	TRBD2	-	TGTGCCAGCAGCCCGGCGGGAGGAACCGTCTACAATGAGCAGTTCTTC	CASSPAGGTVYNEQFF
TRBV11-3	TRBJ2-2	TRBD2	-	TGTGCCAGCAGCTTAAGCGGGGGGGCCACCGGGGAGCTGTTTTTT	CASSLSGGATGELFF
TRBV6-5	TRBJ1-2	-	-	TGTGCCAGCAGTTACCCAGGGAACTATGGCTACACCTTC	CASSYPGNYGYTF
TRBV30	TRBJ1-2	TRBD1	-	TGTGCCTCCCTCAAACAGGGGATTAACTATGGCTACACCTTC	CASLKQGINYGYTF
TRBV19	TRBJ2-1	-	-	TGTGCCAGTAAATCGGTGGGCAGTAGCGGACAATCCTACAATGAGCAGTTCTTC	CASKSVGSSGQSYNEQFF
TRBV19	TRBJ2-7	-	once	TGTGCCAGTAGGGCGCGGGACAGTGTAACCTACGAGCAGTACTTC	CASRARDSVTYEQYF
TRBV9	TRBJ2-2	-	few	TGTGCCAGCAGCGTATTGAGGGATTCCGGGGAGCTGTTTTTT	CASSVLRDSGELFF
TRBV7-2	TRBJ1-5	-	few	TGTGCCAGCAGCTTAGCAGGGCCCGGGGATCAGCCCCAGCATTTT	CASSLAGPGDQPQHF
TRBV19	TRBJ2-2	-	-	TGTGCCAGTAGTCGGGACTTCACCGGGGAGCTGTTTTTT	CASSRDFTGELFF
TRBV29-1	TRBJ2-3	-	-	TGCAGCGTTGGTCGGGGGGCCAGGGATACGCAGTATTTT	CSVGRGARDTQYF
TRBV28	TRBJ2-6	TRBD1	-	TGTGCCACTGACCGGGACAGGGTAGAAGGGGCCAACGTCCTGACTTTC	CATDRDRVEGANVLTF
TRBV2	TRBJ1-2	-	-	TGTGCCAGCAGTGATTTCAGGGCGGCGAACTATGGCTACACCTTC	CASSDFRAANYGYTF
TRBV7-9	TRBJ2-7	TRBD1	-	TGTGCCAGCAGCCGCGGGGGACAGGGCATTCCATTCTCCTACGAGCAGTACTTC	CASSRGGQGIPFSYEQYF
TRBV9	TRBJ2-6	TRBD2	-	TGTGCCAGCAGCGTAGGGCGGGGGGGCTCTGGGGCCAACGTCCTGACTTTC	CASSVGRGGSGANVLTF
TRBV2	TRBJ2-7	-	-	TGTGCCAGCAGTGAACTTCGAATCGGCTACGAGCAGTACTTC	CASSELRIGYEQYF
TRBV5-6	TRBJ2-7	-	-	TGTGCCAGCAGCCTCCCCACGGGCTCCTACGAGCAGTACTTC	CASSLPTGSYEQYF
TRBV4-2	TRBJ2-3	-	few	TGTGCCAGCAGCCAAGTTATATTCCTCGGCGGGAGCACAGATACGCAGTATTTT	CASSQVIFLGGSTDTQYF
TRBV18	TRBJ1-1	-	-	TGTGCCAGCTCACCATCATACACCATGAACACTGAAGCTTTCTTT	CASSPSYTMNTEAFF
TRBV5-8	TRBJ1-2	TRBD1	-	TGTGCCAGCAGCTTGCTTCCCACAGGGGGAGAGTATGGCTACACCTTC	CASSLLPTGGEYGYTF
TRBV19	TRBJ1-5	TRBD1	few	TGTGCCAGTTGTTACCGGGACAGGAGGGGGTCCAATCAGCCCCAGCATTTT	CASCYRDRRGSNQPQHF
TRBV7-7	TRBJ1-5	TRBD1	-	TGTGCCAGCAGCTTTAGGGACAGACTTAATCAGCCCCAGCATTTT	CASSFRDRLNQPQHF
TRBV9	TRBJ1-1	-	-	TGTGCCAGCAGCGGTACACAGGGTACAAACACTGAAGCTTTCTTT	CASSGTQGTNTEAFF
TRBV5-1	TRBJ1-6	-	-	TGCGCCAGCAGCTTGGGGACGGGGTACTCACCCCTCCACTTT	CASSLGTGYSPLHF
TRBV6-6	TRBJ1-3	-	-	TGTGCCAGCAACAGGGATGGAAACACCATATATTTT	CASNRDGNTIYF
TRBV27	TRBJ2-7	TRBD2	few	TGTGCCAGCAGTTCAAAGGGGAGCGGGGGGGCCACCTCCTACGAGCAGTACTTC	CASSSKGSGGATSYEQYF
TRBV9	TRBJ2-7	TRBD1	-	TGTGCCAGCAGCGTAGAGGACAGGGTCGCCGAGCAGTACTTC	CASSVEDRVAEQYF
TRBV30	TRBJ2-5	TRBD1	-	TGTGCCTGGAGGGGCAGGGGGATAAAGTCAGAGACCCAGTACTTC	CAWRGRGIKSETQYF
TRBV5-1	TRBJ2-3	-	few	TGCGCCAGCAGCTTGGGTTCCGAGGCAGATACGCAGTATTTT	CASSLGSEADTQYF
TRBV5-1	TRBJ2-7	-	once	TGCGCCAGCAGCGAAAACCCGACAGCTTCCTACGAGCAGTACTTC	CASSENPTASYEQYF
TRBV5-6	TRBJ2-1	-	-	TGTGCCAGCAGCTTGGTGTCGGGGGAGATCTACAATGAGCAGTTCTTC	CASSLVSGEIYNEQFF
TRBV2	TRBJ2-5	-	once	TGTGCCAGCAGTGCTGACTACCTCCAAGAGACCCAGTACTTC	CASSADYLQETQYF
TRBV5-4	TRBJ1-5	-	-	TGTGCCAGCAGCTTGGACCCAACAGGGTTTGGGAATCAGCCCCAGCATTTT	CASSLDPTGFGNQPQHF
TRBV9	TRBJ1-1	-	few	TGTGCCAGCAGAACTTCCTCCGCCACTGAAGCTTTCTTT	CASRTSSATEAFF
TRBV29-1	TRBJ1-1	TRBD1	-	TGCAGCGCCGCGACAGGGGATACTGAAGCTTTCTTT	CSAATGDTEAFF
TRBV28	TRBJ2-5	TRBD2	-	TGTGCCAGCAGTCACGGGACTAGCGGGGGCCGCCGTTGGACCCAGTACTTC	CASSHGTSGGRRWTQYF
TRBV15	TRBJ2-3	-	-	TGTGCCACCAGCAGAGGCGCGGGGACAGATACGCAGTATTTT	CATSRGAGTDTQYF
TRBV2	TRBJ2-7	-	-	TGTGCCAGCAGGATAAATGGACACCTCTACGAGCAGTACTTC	CASRINGHLYEQYF
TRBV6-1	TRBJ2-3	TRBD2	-	TGTGCCAGCAGTGAAGTTGTCACTAGCGGGGGGGCAGATACGCAGTATTTT	CASSEVVTSGGADTQYF
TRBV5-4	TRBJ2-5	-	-	TGTGCCAGCAGCCGCGCGGAAGAGACCCAGTACTTC	CASSRAEETQYF
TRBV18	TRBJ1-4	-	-	TGTGCCAGCTCACCAGTTAAAAGGGGAAGTGGGGGCAAAGAAAAACTGTTTTTT	CASSPVKRGSGGKEKLFF
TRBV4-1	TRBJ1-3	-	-	TGCGCCAGCAGCCAAGATGGACGGGGGACCTTCGGTATCTCTGGAAACACCATATATTTT	CASSQDGRGTFGISGNTIYF
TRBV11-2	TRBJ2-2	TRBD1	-	TGTGCCAGCAGCCCGACGGGACAGGGTTTATGGGAGCTGTTTTTT	CASSPTGQGLWELFF
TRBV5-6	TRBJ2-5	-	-	TGTGCCAGCAGCTTGTCGACACCCCAAGAGACCCAGTACTTC	CASSLSTPQETQYF
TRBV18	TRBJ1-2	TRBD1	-	TGTGCCAGCTCACCAATGCCCGGACAGGCAATAAACTATGGCTACACCTTC	CASSPMPGQAINYGYTF
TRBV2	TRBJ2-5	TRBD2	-	TGTGCCAGCAGCCGGACTAGCGGGGGAGAGACCCAGTACTTC	CASSRTSGGETQYF
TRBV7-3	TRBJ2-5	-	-	TGTGCCAGCAGCTCCACCGGACTCACGTCGGAGACCCAGTACTTC	CASSSTGLTSETQYF
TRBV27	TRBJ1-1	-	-	TGTGCCAGCAGTGATAGTCTGGGCAGGGGCGACACTGAAGCTTTCTTT	CASSDSLGRGDTEAFF
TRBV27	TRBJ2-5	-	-	TGTGCCAGCAGTCCAACGGCAGGGGGGGAGACCCAGTACTTC	CASSPTAGGETQYF
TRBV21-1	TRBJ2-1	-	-	TGTGCCAGCAGCAACAAGGCCAGGGGGTACAATGAGCAGTTCTTC	CASSNKARGYNEQFF